This T cell receptor beta chain came from a study of tumor-infiltrating lymphocytes in primary liver carcinoma listed by TCRdb under 2017. Some background on the complete study: The five patients, three men and two women aged 30 to 69 years, had hepatocellular carcinoma (four) or combined HCC and intrahepatic cholangiocarcinoma (one). The five patients had tumors of stage T1-T3 N0M0, with maximum diameters ranging from roughly 4 to 11 cm. Each sample produced roughly 3.65 to 8 million productive TCRbeta reads, and read depth showed no significant difference between tissue types. TCRbeta repertoire sequencing, expression microarrays and whole-exome sequencing were combined in the study across five regions of each liver tumor, with adjacent normal tissue and blood also included. A total of about 35 specimens from 5 patients, comprising some 25 tumor regions, 5 adjacent noncancerous liver tissues and 5 peripheral blood samples, were covered by TCRbeta repertoire sequencing. To link TCRbeta repertoire diversity to the local molecular phenotype, the 25 tumor region samples were profiled with Agilent mRNA microarrays. Reproducibility between technical replicate repertoires was high, with correlation coefficients above 0.95 and mean shared-clone rates roughly 0.87.

Study-wide findings and limitations: A significantly larger repertoire fraction was made up by the top 250 clones in tumors than in blood (p = 0.039). Comparison of CD4+ and CD8+ T cell repertoires was precluded by the use of bulk unsorted samples. The study included only four to six patients, and the authors note findings should be validated in a larger study. Only the TCR beta chain was sequenced, so true repertoire diversity is likely underestimated because unpaired alpha chains were not captured. Pairs of tumor regions showed greater repertoire overlap (mean roughly 35%) than tumor-adjacent pairs (around 17%) or tumor-blood pairs (approximately 15%), which is consistent with antigen-driven expansion. Only about 7.5-25% of top clones were present in all five regions of a tumor, suggesting spatial heterogeneity of tumor-infiltrating T cells.

Remarks on this clonotype: There is no known antigen for this receptor. Base qualities are missing; no much larger clone stands one base away.

TCRbeta-specific cDNA was reverse-transcribed from 500 ng total RNA using a constant-region primer and ProtoScript II reverse transcriptase. TCRbeta libraries were built with three nested multiplex PCR rounds, a slightly modified ARM-PCR procedure. The first two PCR rounds used multiplex TRBV1-TRBV30 forward primers with a Cbeta reverse primer, each for 10 to 11 cycles. Sample barcodes and Illumina adapters were attached in a final 25-cycle PCR using Deep VentR polymerase. Before sequencing, amplicons of 200-500 bp were gel-purified using a QIAquick gel extraction kit. An Illumina HiSeq 2500 was used to sequence the TCRbeta amplicons, generating 250-bp paired-end reads. In the original analysis: Trimmomatic v0.33 was used to quality-trim the reads, and FLASH v1.2.11 was used to merge paired reads so that full CDR3 sequences could be recovered. V, D and J germline segments were assigned to the rearranged TCRbeta sequences using MiGEC v1.2.1b. Clonotype statistics and Shannon-Wiener diversity indices were computed with VDJtools v1.0.0. To reduce sampling bias, subsequent analyses other than the diversity analysis used only the 250 most abundant clonotypes in each sample. The public reads were quality trimmed at Q25 with fastp and then assembled into clones with MiXCR by TCRdb, keeping productive beta chains. For every CDR3 protein sequence, its rows merge into one entry that carries the most common genes and DNA. The V and J calls, along with clone size, are taken from TCRdb and not from the paper's own processing. In this sample the table shows about 50,000 distinct CDR3 sequences, over 65% of which occur a single time. The ten top clones hold around a quarter of the sample.

From the cysteine up to the phenylalanine, the CDR3 has a length of 12 residues. CDR3 DNA only is kept here, 36 bases in frame from base 1. CDR1 and CDR2, looked up from the germline V gene, are SQVTM and ANQGSEA. Total RNA and DNA were co-extracted from about 20-30 mg of bulk tissue with the AllPrep DNA/RNA mini kit, without cell sorting. Between November 2015 and 2016, roughly five patients in China with histopathologically diagnosed primary liver carcinoma had surgical resection. Chronic HBV infection was present in the patients, and the patients were treatment-naive at sampling. Each tumor was sampled at five spatially separated regions: the tumor centre plus the superior, inferior, left-lateral and right-lateral poles. According to histology, viable tumor cells made up more than 75% of every tumor sample. Fresh tumor and adjacent tissue pieces were bisected, with one half stored in RNAlater at -80 degrees C and the other half sent for histology.

The origin of this receptor is a man aged 40-50 years with primary liver carcinoma and hepatitis B virus infection. Material: liver tumor tissue from sampling region 5. In light of the paper, this sample's cell subset or site label describes: tumor region T5, tumor centre. Recombination joined TRBV29-1 with TRBJ2-7; perhaps TRBD2 is the D gene, with 5 bases matching. The nucleotide sequence is given as TGCAGGGCGGGTTTAGGTAATCACGAGCAGTACTTC. This gives the protein CRAGLGNHEQYF.